This T cell receptor (beta chain) was recovered during a study of T cell responses to AZD1222 COVID-19 vaccine. Pooling of second doses given at about 4 or about 12 weeks was done. The method was immunoSEQ multiplex PCR; TCRdb's version includes in-frame clones alone and lacks a portion of them. The sample lists 100,000 to 150,000 clones; about 79% were seen once. Comment on this clone: Its antigen is not identified.

Trimming shortened V by 0 bases and J by 13 bases, and 8 bases separated the two germline ends. Germline CDR1 SGHKS, CDR2 YYEKEE (reference sequence). CDR3 size: 12 residues. Points from the study as a whole: Nearly half of spike-specific TCRs reportedly target unmutated variant regions. No repertoire was sampled before or during the peak T cell response, only after it. It should be noted that donors were predominantly white British and more often female, and clonal diversity was possibly underestimated.

The chain employs TRBV5-5 and TRBJ1-6, with D perhaps matching TRBD1 (5 bases). The receptor was isolated from an adult who received the AZD1222 COVID-19 vaccine. Sequencing was performed on peripheral blood, taken 28 days after the second AZD1222 dose. The CDR3 is CASSLVGTPLHF. The CDR3 region has the DNA TGTGCCAGCAGCTTGGTGGGGACGCCCCTCCACTTT.